This T cell receptor beta chain was identified during a study of T cells in Graves' hyperthyroidism and ophthalmopathy. The study, taken as a whole, reports: Model-based prediction identified ophthalmopathy a median roughly six months prior to its onset.

Diagnoses rested on clinical symptoms, serum thyroxine and TRAb, thyroid ultrasound and orbital computed tomography. This clonotype was counted at least ten times. What it recognizes is unknown. RNA transcripts served as the template for amplifying TCR beta CDR3 regions. The HTBI primer set drove a first-round RT-PCR of the TCR CDR3. TCRdb analysed the multiplex PCR reads with MiXCR anew, one entry per CDR3 protein. This table has about 520,000 distinct CDR3 sequences, roughly a quarter appearing once. With 6 bases clipped from V and 6 bases from J, the junction kept 8 bases outside the gene matches. CDR3 length: 15 amino acids.

Sequencing used blood. The V call is TRBV12-3 or TRBV12-4, the J call TRBJ1-5; TRBD1 agrees at 10 bases. The receptor was derived from a woman aged 30 to 39 with Graves' ophthalmopathy. CDR3 DNA sequence: TGTGCCAGCAGAAAGGGACAGGGGATATCTCAGCCCCAGCATTTT. Protein sequence: CASRKGQGISQPQHF.